The 23 T cell receptor beta chains presented below share a single source sample, sequenced in a study of blood T cells in healthy people across ages. Next came a second PCR, run for about 6 to 11 cycles, which used a sample-barcoded 5' primer along with a J-beta primer mix. From the 5' RACE reads, TCRdb called clonotypes with MiXCR, one entry per CDR3 protein. The table has about 1.4 million distinct CDR3 sequences, approximately 59% seen once. Sequencing was done on a sample of blood. These receptors all come from a man younger than 30 in good health.

This rearrangement joins TRBV6-5 to TRBJ1-2; D remains unclear. Per germline, CDR1 MNHEY and CDR2 SVGAGI. The germline V and J ends were trimmed by 8 bases and 4 bases, with 8 bases remaining between them. The CDR3 length is 11 residues. The CDR3 DNA follows: TGTGCCAGCCGAGGAGGCTATGGCTACACCTTC. It yields the protein CASRGGYGYTF.

This clonotype was counted once. CDR3 in amino acids: CSVERTGRMNTEAFF. The CDR3 DNA sequence: TGCAGCGTTGAAAGGACAGGGAGAATGAACACTGAAGCTTTCTTT. The genes are TRBV29-1 and TRBJ1-1; 8 positions agree with TRBD1. There are 15 residues in the CDR3. V trimming: 2 bases; J trimming: 0 bases; junction bases outside the gene matches: 5. Germline V gene lookup returns CDR1 SQVTM and CDR2 ANQGSEA.

The table lists this clonotype with a count of one. The chain joins TRBV7-2 to TRBJ2-3, with 7 bases identical to TRBD2. Germline-derived CDR1 and CDR2 are SGHTA and FQGNSA. J was trimmed by 6 bases and V by 10 bases; bases with no gene match: 13. The CDR3 is 14 amino acids. CDR3 in DNA: TGTGCCACCCTTAGCCCGGGACTAACCGATACGCAGTATTTT. The encoded protein is CATLSPGLTDTQYF.

This chain uses TRBV9 with TRBJ1-4; D is perhaps TRBD1 (5 bases). The CDR3 extends over 16 amino acids. Germline V lookup: CDR1 SGDLS, CDR2 YYNGEE. With 3 bases removed from V and 0 bases from J, the gap between germline ends came to 12 bases. This CDR3 is CASSAGTTTTNEKLFF. The CDR3 nucleotides read TGTGCCAGCAGCGCCGGGACTACCACAACTAATGAAAAACTGTTTTTT. Variable domain in full (rest from reference TRBV9 and TRBJ1-4): DSGVTQTPKHLITATGQRVTLRCSPRSGDLSVYWYQQSLDQGLQFLIQYYNGEERAKGNILERFSAQQFPDLHSELNLSSLELGDSALYFCASSAGTTTTNEKLFFGSGTQLSVL.

This chain joins TRBV27 and TRBJ2-7; D possibly corresponds to TRBD2 (6 bases). Trimming cost V 4 bases and J 1 base, with 17 bases left between them. The CDR3 extends over 16 amino acids. Germline CDR1 is MNHEY and CDR2 is SMNVEV (reference sequence). The CDR3 DNA is TGTGCCAGCAGTTCATTATCTAGCGACAATTCCTACGAGCAGTACTTC. This sequence encodes CASSSLSSDNSYEQYF.

Only a few counts were recorded for this clonotype. The chain joins TRBV5-5 to TRBJ1-4; D is unclear. Per the germline V gene, CDR1 is SGHKS and CDR2 is YYEKEE (reference sequence). Trimming removed 0 bases at V and 4 bases at J, with 10 bases between. The CDR3 spans 15 residues. The CDR3 DNA sequence: TGTGCCAGCAGCTTGGTCGGGTCAAATAATGAAAAACTGTTTTTT. Translated: CASSLVGSNNEKLFF.

This clonotype was seen just once. The chain uses TRBV3-1 and TRBJ2-1; 9 bases agree with TRBD1. Germline V CDR1 and CDR2: LGHDT, YNNKEL (reference sequence). CDR3 length: 19 residues. J lost 3 bases, V lost 1 base, and 13 bases had no gene match. Here the CDR3 reads CASSQVWDRDPTDYNEQFF. The CDR3 coding sequence is TGTGCCAGCAGCCAAGTTTGGGACAGGGACCCGACTGACTACAATGAGCAGTTCTTC.

The chain joins TRBV29-1 to TRBJ2-3; 7 bases match TRBD2. V lost 6 bases to trimming and J lost 2 bases; unmatched junction nucleotides: 17. The CDR3 covers 17 residues. Germline CDR1 is SQVTM and CDR2 is ANQGSEA. Here the CDR3 DNA reads TGCAGCGTCGCCCGGGGACTAACGCCTACATTCACAGATACGCAGTATTTT. This encodes CSVARGLTPTFTDTQYF.

This clonotype has a count of ten or more. V is TRBV4-2 and J is TRBJ2-7; D unclear. V lost 0 bases and J lost 2, with 5 bases in between. The CDR3 has 13 residues. Germline assignment: CDR1 LGHNA and CDR2 YNFKEQ. The CDR3 reads CASSQDSPYEQYF. CDR3 in DNA: TGTGCCAGCAGCCAAGACAGTCCCTACGAGCAGTACTTC.

This clonotype was seen once. The chain combines TRBV9 with TRBJ2-1; D perhaps matches TRBD2 (5 bases). This CDR3 is built from 17 residues. The V and J ends lost 4 bases and 0 bases respectively, with 17 bases between them. The germline V gene encodes CDR1 SGDLS and CDR2 YYNGEE. In DNA form, the CDR3 reads TGTGCCAGCAGCTACCAGCGGCGGCCGAGCTCCTACAATGAGCAGTTCTTC. Residues: CASSYQRRPSSYNEQFF. The entire variable domain, with the rest obtained from reference TRBV9 and TRBJ2-1, is as follows: DSGVTQTPKHLITATGQRVTLRCSPRSGDLSVYWYQQSLDQGLQFLIQYYNGEERAKGNILERFSAQQFPDLHSELNLSSLELGDSALYFCASSYQRRPSSYNEQFFGPGTRLTVL.

The V call is TRBV27, the J call TRBJ1-2; TRBD1 aligns across 7 bases. This CDR3 contains 22 residues. The V gene end was trimmed by 4 bases and the J gene end by 8 bases; junction bases not matched to a gene: 34. Germline V CDR1 and CDR2: MNHEY, SMNVEV (reference sequence). In DNA, the CDR3 is TGTGCCAGCAGTTGCCTACTATTCCGGGACAGCCAGAAAGATAATGGGATAGACGGCTACACCTTC. This sequence encodes CASSCLLFRDSQKDNGIDGYTF.

This sequence joins TRBV29-1 and TRBJ2-3; no clear D. The CDR3 is made up of 14 amino acids. Looked up from germline, CDR1 is SQVTM and CDR2 is ANQGSEA. Trimming cost V 2 bases and J 0 bases, with 9 bases left between them. The CDR3 sequence: CSVELVQSTDTQYF. The CDR3 DNA reads TGCAGCGTTGAATTGGTGCAAAGCACAGATACGCAGTATTTT.

The chain joins TRBV6-6 to TRBJ2-7, with 13 bases lining up with TRBD2. The CDR3 runs to 15 residues. The V gene's germline CDR1 is MNHNY and CDR2 SVGAGI (reference sequence). Trimming cost V 6 bases and J 6 bases; bases outside gene matches: 8. The CDR3 nucleotides are TGTGCCAGCAGGATCGGACTAGCGGGAGTTGGCGAGCAGTACTTC. This encodes CASRIGLAGVGEQYF.

This clonotype was seen only a few times. The chain recombines TRBV20-1 with TRBJ2-1; D may match TRBD1 or TRBD2 (5 bases each). This CDR3 spans 12 amino acids. The V gene's germline CDR1 is DFQATT and CDR2 SNEGSKA (reference sequence). Trimming took 3 bases from V and 5 from J, leaving 8 bases between them. The chain's CDR3 is CSASGTNNEQFF. CDR3 DNA: TGCAGTGCTAGCGGGACCAACAATGAGCAGTTCTTC.

This clonotype was counted only a few times. The J gene is TRBJ2-7, the V gene TRBV6-5; D gene unclear. CDR1 is MNHEY, CDR2 SVGAGI, per germline. Trimming left V 7 bases short and J 5 bases short, with 9 bases between. The CDR3 extends over 11 amino acids. CDR3 residues: CASKRDDEQYF. As DNA, the CDR3 is TGTGCCAGCAAAAGGGATGACGAGCAGTACTTC.

The rearrangement links TRBV28 to TRBJ2-2, with D possibly matching TRBD1 (6 bases). CDR1 is MDHEN and CDR2 is SYDVKM in the germline V gene. This CDR3 contains 16 residues. Trimming removed 3 bases at V and 0 bases at J, with 11 bases between. CDR3 DNA: TGTGCCAGCAGTTTCTTGGCAGGGGCGAACACCGGGGAGCTGTTTTTT. Residues: CASSFLAGANTGELFF.

The rearrangement joins TRBV10-3 to TRBJ1-5, with a tentative D call TRBD1 (5 bases). CDR1 and CDR2 (germline): ENHRY, SYGVKD. Deletions cut 2 bases from V and 6 bases from J, with 8 bases between. The CDR3 covers 13 residues. The CDR3, as DNA: TGTGCCATCAGTGAGACAGGTTTTCAGCCCCAGCATTTT. As protein: CAISETGFQPQHF.

The genes are TRBV20-1 and TRBJ2-3, with D possibly being TRBD1 or TRBD2 (6 bases each). This CDR3 is built from 14 residues. V dropped 3 bases and J dropped 6 bases, with 16 bases sitting between them. From germline, CDR1 is DFQATT and CDR2 SNEGSKA (reference sequence). The CDR3 here is CSASVRGPGDTQYF. In nucleotides, the CDR3 is TGCAGTGCTAGCGTCCGGGGGCCCGGGGATACGCAGTATTTT.

This rearrangement joins TRBV18 to TRBJ2-1; TRBD2 is a possible D gene (6 bases). Germline V gives CDR1 KGHSH, CDR2 LQKENI. V lost 1 base to trimming and J lost 0 bases, with 7 bases between them. The CDR3 sequence is 15 residues long. The DNA of the CDR3 is TGTGCCAGCTCACCACGCGGGAACTCCTACAATGAGCAGTTCTTC. Residues: CASSPRGNSYNEQFF.

This clonotype was detected a few times. The chain combines TRBV12-3 or TRBV12-4 with TRBJ2-7; 9 bases are a match to TRBD1. J lost 3 bases, V lost 2 bases, and 11 bases had no gene match. CDR3 length: 17 amino acids. The CDR3 region is CASSLISWGQGNYEQYF. For the CDR3, the DNA is TGTGCCAGCAGTTTAATAAGTTGGGGACAGGGTAACTACGAGCAGTACTTC.

Only a few counts were recorded for this clonotype. The chain has TRBV7-2 and TRBJ2-5; 9 nucleotides align to TRBD1. Germline CDR1 and CDR2: SGHTA and FQGNSA. The V gene end was trimmed by 5 bases and the J gene end by 2 bases; junction bases not matched to a gene: 6. This CDR3 region has 15 residues. CDR3 loop: CASSVQGAEQETQYF. The CDR3 bases are TGTGCCAGCAGCGTACAGGGGGCAGAGCAAGAGACCCAGTACTTC.

This clonotype was recorded a few times. The V and J genes are TRBV20-1 and TRBJ2-7, with 12 nucleotides matching TRBD2. This CDR3 comprises 14 residues. The trim removed 3 bases at V and 4 bases at J, leaving 4 bases unmatched. CDR1 and CDR2 (germline): DFQATT, SNEGSKA (reference sequence). CDR3 bases: TGCAGTGCTAGTCCCGGGACTAGCGGGTACGAGCAGTACTTC. This encodes CSASPGTSGYEQYF.

This clonotype is a singleton in its sample. The V call is TRBV3-1, the J call TRBJ1-1; maybe TRBD1 (6 bases). The germline gives CDR1 LGHDT, CDR2 YNNKEL (reference sequence). V was trimmed by 1 base and J by 4 bases, leaving 13 bases between them. The CDR3 consists of 15 residues. CDR3 bases: TGTGCCAGCAGCCAAGCCCCTACAGGGTTCACTGAAGCTTTCTTT. Encoded protein: CASSQAPTGFTEAFF.